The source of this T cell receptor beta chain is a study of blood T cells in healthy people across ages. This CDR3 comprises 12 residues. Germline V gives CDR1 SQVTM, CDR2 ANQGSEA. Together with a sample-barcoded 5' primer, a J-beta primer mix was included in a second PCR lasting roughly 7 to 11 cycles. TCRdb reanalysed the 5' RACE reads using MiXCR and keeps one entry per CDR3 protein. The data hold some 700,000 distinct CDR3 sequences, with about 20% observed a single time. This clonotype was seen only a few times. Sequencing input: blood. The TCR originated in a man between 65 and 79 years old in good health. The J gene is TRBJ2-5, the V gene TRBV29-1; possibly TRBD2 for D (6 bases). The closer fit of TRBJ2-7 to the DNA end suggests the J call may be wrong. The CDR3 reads CSVESGGNEQYF. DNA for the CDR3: TGCAGCGTTGAGTCAGGCGGGAACGAGCAGTACTTC.